The present entry profiles one TCR beta chain with its context. Its antigen is currently unknown. Germline CDR1 is SGHRS and CDR2 is YFSETQ. Trimming took 2 bases from V and 2 from J; bases not matched to a gene: 5. CDR3 length: 16 amino acids. Individual cDNA molecules received unique molecular identifiers during library preparation. TCRdb re-derived calls from the 5' RACE reads in MiXCR, one entry per CDR3 protein. Of about 69,000 distinct CDR3 sequences listed, 12% are singletons. These data are taken from a study of early T cells in non-severe SARS-CoV-2 infection. Study-wide background: The chains were unpaired, and the sequenced material was bulk RNA from unsorted whole blood. Findings and caveats of the study: Private and CD4 specificities were missed by VDJdb matching, skewed to anti-spike CD8.

Specimen: whole blood. This sequence originates from an adult who was a healthcare worker with PCR-confirmed SARS-CoV-2 infection or an uninfected control (not recorded which). The chain couples TRBV5-1 to TRBJ2-3, with 10 positions matching TRBD2. The CDR3 region has the DNA TGCGCCAGCAGCTTTGACGGACTAGCGGCCACAGATACGCAGTATTTT. It codes for CASSFDGLAATDTQYF.